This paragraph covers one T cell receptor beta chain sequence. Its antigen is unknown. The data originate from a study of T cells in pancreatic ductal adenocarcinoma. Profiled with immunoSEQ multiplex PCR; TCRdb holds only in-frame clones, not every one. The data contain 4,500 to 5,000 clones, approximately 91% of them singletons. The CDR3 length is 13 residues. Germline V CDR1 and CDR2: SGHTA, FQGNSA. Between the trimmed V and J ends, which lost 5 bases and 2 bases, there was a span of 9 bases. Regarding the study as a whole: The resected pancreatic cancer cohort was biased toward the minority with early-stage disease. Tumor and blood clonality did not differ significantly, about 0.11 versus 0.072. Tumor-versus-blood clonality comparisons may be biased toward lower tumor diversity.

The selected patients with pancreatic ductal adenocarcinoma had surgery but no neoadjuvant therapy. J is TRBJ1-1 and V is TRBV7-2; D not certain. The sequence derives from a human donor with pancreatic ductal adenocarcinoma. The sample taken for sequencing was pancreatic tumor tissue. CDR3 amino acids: CASSLRANTEAFF. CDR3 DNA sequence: TGTGCCAGCAGCCTACGGGCTAACACTGAAGCTTTCTTT.